A selection of T cell receptor beta chains follows, all from one sample in a study of Ad26.COV2.S vaccination and SARS-CoV-2 variants. Profiled with immunoSEQ multiplex PCR; TCRdb holds only in-frame clones, not every one. The sample shows hundreds of thousands of clones, roughly 90% of them seen only once. The starting material was peripheral blood, obtained in a trial of Ad26.COV2.S vaccine versus placebo. These receptors all stem from a person between 18 and 60 years old who received the Ad26.COV2.S COVID-19 vaccine or a placebo. CDR3s include the opening cysteine and the closing phenylalanine or tryptophan. Each record gives: V gene, J gene, clone size, D gene, CDR3 DNA, CDR3 protein. A D gene is named only where the DNA matches it firmly. Where a row states a size, it is once, few, many or the class of an expanded clone; other rows omit it.

>TRBV18|TRBJ2-7|-|-
TGTGCCAGCTCCCCCATCTCAGGTACCTACGAGCAGTACTTC
CASSPISGTYEQYF
>TRBV29-1|TRBJ1-1|-|-
TGCAGCGTGGACAGTTTTAACACTGAAGCTTTCTTT
CSVDSFNTEAFF
>TRBV4-3|TRBJ2-7|few|TRBD2
TGCGCCAGCAGCCAAGACTTCCAGACTAGCGGAATCTACGAGCAGTACTTC
CASSQDFQTSGIYEQYF
>TRBV28|TRBJ1-5|-|-
TGTGCCAGCAGTTTAACGAATCAGCCCCAGCATTTT
CASSLTNQPQHF
>TRBV12-3/TRBV12-4|TRBJ1-5|-|-
TGTGCCAGCAGTCGGACAGACCAGGGGCCCCAGCATTTT
CASSRTDQGPQHF
>TRBV28|TRBJ2-3|-|TRBD2
TGTGCCAGCAGTTTAACTAGCGGGGGCACAGATACGCAGTATTTT
CASSLTSGGTDTQYF
>TRBV5-1|TRBJ1-3|-|TRBD1
TGCGCCAGCAGCTTGGGGACAGGGGGCTCTCTAACCTCTGGAAACACCATATATTTT
CASSLGTGGSLTSGNTIYF
>TRBV28|TRBJ1-5|-|TRBD1
TGTGCCAGCAGTTTAAGGGACAGGGGTCAGCCCCAGCATTTT
CASSLRDRGQPQHF
>TRBV6-6|TRBJ2-7|once|TRBD1
TGTGCCAGCCGGGACAGGGCGACCTACGAGCAGTACTTC
CASRDRATYEQYF
>TRBV7-8|TRBJ2-7|-|TRBD1
TGTGCCAGCACCCTCCCAGGGGGTCTTAAGGCATCCTACGAGCAGTACTTC
CASTLPGGLKASYEQYF
>TRBV6-5|TRBJ2-1|-|-
TGTGCCAGCAGTTACGGAGGGACAGTAACGCTAGATGAGCAGTTCTTC
CASSYGGTVTLDEQFF
>TRBV18|TRBJ1-2|-|TRBD1
TGTGCCAGCTCACCTAGACAGGGAACTAACTATGGCTACACCTTC
CASSPRQGTNYGYTF
>TRBV18|TRBJ1-2|-|TRBD1
TGTGCCAGCTCGACGGGACAGGATGGCTACACCTTC
CASSTGQDGYTF
>TRBV6-2/TRBV6-3|TRBJ2-1|once|-
TGTGCCAGCAGCGGGGGGCAGGGCGCCTACAATGAGCAGTTCTTC
CASSGGQGAYNEQFF
>TRBV5-1|TRBJ2-5|-|-
TGCGCCAGCAGCTCCGCACCTGGAAGGGAGACCCAGTACTTC
CASSSAPGRETQYF
>TRBV7-2|TRBJ2-3|-|TRBD1
TGTGCCAGCAGCCCCCAGACAGGGGCAACAGATACGCAGTATTTT
CASSPQTGATDTQYF
>TRBV27|TRBJ1-4|-|-
TGTGCCAGCAGTTTCGGTCCTTGGGCTAATGAAAAACTGTTTTTT
CASSFGPWANEKLFF
>TRBV5-5|TRBJ2-3|once|TRBD2
TGTGCCAGCAGCCTAGGACTAGGAGGAACAGATACGCAGTATTTT
CASSLGLGGTDTQYF
>TRBV3-1/TRBV3-2|TRBJ1-2|-|-
TGTGCCAGCAGCCAAGACCTTAACTATGGCTACACCTTC
CASSQDLNYGYTF
>TRBV29-1|TRBJ1-2|-|-
TGCAGCGTTGCTCGGGGGACGAGCTACACCTTC
CSVARGTSYTF
>TRBV19|TRBJ2-7|-|TRBD1
TGTGCCAGTAGTGTCTCCGGGACAGGGCCAAACGAGCAGTACTTC
CASSVSGTGPNEQYF
>TRBV12-3/TRBV12-4|TRBJ2-1|-|-
TGTGCCAGCAGTTTAGTTGGTAATGAGCAGTTCTTC
CASSLVGNEQFF
>TRBV3-1/TRBV3-2|TRBJ1-1|few|-
TGTGCCAGCAGCCAAGTTCAGAACACTGAAGCTTTCTTT
CASSQVQNTEAFF
>TRBV12-2|TRBJ1-1|-|-
TGTGCAAGTCGCTTAGAGAGGGCTGGTCTCTTGAACACTGAAGCTTTCTTT
CASRLERAGLLNTEAFF
>TRBV6-2/TRBV6-3|TRBJ2-1|-|TRBD2
TGTGCCAGCAGTTACCCTAGCGGGGGGATGGATGAGCAGTTCTTC
CASSYPSGGMDEQFF
>TRBV13|TRBJ1-2|-|-
TGTGCCAGCAGCTTAAGTGTCCAGAACTATGGCTACACCTTC
CASSLSVQNYGYTF
>TRBV7-6|TRBJ1-3|-|-
TGTGCCAGCAGCCGCGGGCCTAAGGCTGGAAACACCATATATTTT
CASSRGPKAGNTIYF
>TRBV19|TRBJ2-1|-|TRBD2
TGTGCCAGTAGTCCGGGAGGCGGCAATGAGCAGTTCTTC
CASSPGGGNEQFF
>TRBV2|TRBJ2-3|-|TRBD1
TGTGCCAGCAGTGATCTATCGAGACAGGGGGCTGGAGATACGCAGTATTTT
CASSDLSRQGAGDTQYF
>TRBV10-3|TRBJ2-7|-|-
TGTGCCATCAGTGGTCCGTCCTCCGAGCAGTACTTC
CAISGPSSEQYF
>TRBV24-1|TRBJ2-1|-|TRBD2
TGTGCCACCAGTGACATTAGCGGGAAGGACTACAATGAGCAGTTCTTC
CATSDISGKDYNEQFF
>TRBV4-1|TRBJ1-5|-|TRBD1
TGCGCCAGCAGCCAAGACCAGACAGGGAATGGCAATCAGCCCCAGCATTTT
CASSQDQTGNGNQPQHF
>TRBV5-6|TRBJ2-1|-|-
TGTGCCAGCAGCCTAGGGGGGCCCCGCTCCTACAATGAGCAGTTCTTC
CASSLGGPRSYNEQFF
>TRBV14|TRBJ1-1|-|-
TGTGCCAGCAGCGTGCAGGGGAACACTGAAGCTTTCTTT
CASSVQGNTEAFF
>TRBV28|TRBJ2-1|few|TRBD1
TGTGCCAGCAGTCCACCGACAGGGGGGGGCAATGAGCAGTTCTTC
CASSPPTGGGNEQFF
>TRBV30|TRBJ1-6|-|-
TGTGCCTGGGACGGTTCGGATAATAATTCACCCCTCCACTTT
CAWDGSDNNSPLHF
>TRBV6-2/TRBV6-3|TRBJ1-2|-|TRBD1
TGTGCCAGCAGTGCAGCGACAGGGGGCAACTACTATGGCTACACCTTC
CASSAATGGNYYGYTF
>TRBV6-5|TRBJ1-1|-|-
TGTGCCAGCAGTTACTCCGGTAGTGAAGCTTTCTTT
CASSYSGSEAFF
>TRBV4-2|TRBJ2-5|-|-
TGTGCCAGCAGCCAAGGGGAAGCGGCCGGCCAAGAGACCCAGTACTTC
CASSQGEAAGQETQYF